This passage covers 9 T cell receptor beta chains from one sample sequenced in a study of blood T cell repertoires in COVID-19. The assay was immunoSEQ multiplex PCR, and TCRdb's table has in-frame clones only and misses some. The table lists about 270,000 clones, approximately 86% of them singletons. The material sequenced was PBMCs or T cells enriched from blood (not recorded which). The receptors were sampled from a woman in her late teens or twenties who had recovered from COVID-19.

This chain links TRBV27 with TRBJ1-1, with 8 bases aligning to TRBD1. Trimming cost V 5 bases and J 7 bases; bases outside gene matches: 6. CDR1 and CDR2 from the germline V gene are MNHEY and SMNVEV (reference sequence). The CDR3 covers 13 residues. CDR3 in amino acids: CASSTRTGLEAFF. DNA for the CDR3: TGTGCCAGCAGTACCCGGACAGGGCTTGAAGCTTTCTTT.

This clone appeared once. The chain recombines TRBV27 with TRBJ1-1, with TRBD1 identical over 8 bases. Losses at the gene ends were 4 bases for V and 5 bases for J; bases not matched to a gene: 6. Germline lookup yields CDR1 MNHEY and CDR2 SMNVEV (reference sequence). CDR3 length: 14 residues. CDR3 loop: CASSYTGGGTEAFF. CDR3 DNA sequence: TGTGCCAGCAGTTACACAGGGGGAGGGACTGAAGCTTTCTTT.

The chain recombines TRBV27 with TRBJ1-1; 8 positions agree with TRBD1. With 3 bases clipped from V and 3 bases from J, the junction kept 6 bases outside the gene matches. This CDR3 has 15 residues. Looked up from germline, CDR1 is MNHEY and CDR2 is SMNVEV (reference sequence). The CDR3 DNA is TGTGCCAGCAGTTTCGACAGGGGAGGTTACACTGAAGCTTTCTTT. The encoded protein is CASSFDRGGYTEAFF.

This clone was recorded a few times. The chain combines TRBV25-1 with TRBJ2-1, with 10 bases aligning to TRBD2. The germline CDR1 and CDR2 sequences are MGHDK and SYGVNS. Losses at the gene ends were 8 bases for V and 8 bases for J; bases not matched to a gene: 3. The CDR3 loop spans 12 amino acids. DNA for the CDR3: TGTGCCAGCGGGACTAGCGCGTATGAGCAGTTCTTC. It translates to CASGTSAYEQFF.

The genes are TRBV25-1 and TRBJ2-5; D call uncertain. CDR3 length equals 12 residues. Germline CDR1 MGHDK, CDR2 SYGVNS. V lost 4 bases, J lost 2 bases, and 5 bases lay in between. In DNA, the CDR3 is TGTGCCAGCAGTGCCAGACAAGAGACCCAGTACTTC. Encoded protein: CASSARQETQYF.

CDR3 DNA: TGTGCCAGCAGTTTATGGGCTGCCCGATCCTACGAGCAGTACTTC. Residues: CASSLWAARSYEQYF. The rearrangement uses TRBV28 and TRBJ2-7; D remains unclear. CDR1 and CDR2 from the germline V gene are MDHEN and SYDVKM. The CDR3 consists of 15 residues. V lost 0 bases and J 1 base, leaving 10 bases between the germline ends.

V and J are TRBV30 and TRBJ1-2; tentatively, D is TRBD1 (5 bases). The germline gives CDR1 GTSNPN, CDR2 SVGIG (reference sequence). There are 12 residues in the CDR3. V lost 2 bases and J lost 7, with 11 bases in between. The DNA for the CDR3 is TGTGCCTGGAGTTTTCAGGGCTCTGGCTACACCTTC. It yields the protein CAWSFQGSGYTF.

The rearrangement uses TRBV2 and TRBJ2-5; 9 bases fit TRBD1. Germline values: CDR1 SNHLY, CDR2 FYNNEI. There are 14 residues in the CDR3. V trimming: 6 bases; J trimming: 2 bases; junction bases outside the gene matches: 4. The CDR3 region is CASSPGTGQETQYF. CDR3 bases: TGTGCCAGCAGCCCAGGGACAGGGCAAGAGACCCAGTACTTC.

The chain is built from TRBV6-1 and TRBJ2-2, with TRBD1 matching 10 bases. V shed 0 bases and J 4 bases; nucleotides not matched to a gene: 11. CDR1 and CDR2 from the germline V gene are MNHNS and SASEGT. The CDR3 loop spans 19 amino acids. For the CDR3, the DNA is TGTGCCAGCAGTGAAGCGGCGTTCTCCGGGACAGGGGTCACCGGGGAGCTGTTTTTT. Its translation: CASSEAAFSGTGVTGELFF.